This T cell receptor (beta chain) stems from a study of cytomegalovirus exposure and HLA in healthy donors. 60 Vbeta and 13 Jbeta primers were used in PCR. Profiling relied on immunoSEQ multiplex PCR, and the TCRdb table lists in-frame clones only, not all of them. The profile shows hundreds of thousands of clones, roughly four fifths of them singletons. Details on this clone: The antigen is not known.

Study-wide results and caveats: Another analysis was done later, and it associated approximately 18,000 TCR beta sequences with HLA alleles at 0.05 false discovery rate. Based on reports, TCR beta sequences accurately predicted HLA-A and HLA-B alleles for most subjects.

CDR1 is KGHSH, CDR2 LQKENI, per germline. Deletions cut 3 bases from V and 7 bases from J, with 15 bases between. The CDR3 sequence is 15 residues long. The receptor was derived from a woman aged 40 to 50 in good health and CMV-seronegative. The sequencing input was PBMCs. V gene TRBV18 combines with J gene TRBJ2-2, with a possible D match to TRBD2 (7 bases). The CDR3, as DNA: TGTGCCAGCTCACCGTGGGGGGGCTTCGACGGGGAGCTGTTTTTT. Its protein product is CASSPWGGFDGELFF.